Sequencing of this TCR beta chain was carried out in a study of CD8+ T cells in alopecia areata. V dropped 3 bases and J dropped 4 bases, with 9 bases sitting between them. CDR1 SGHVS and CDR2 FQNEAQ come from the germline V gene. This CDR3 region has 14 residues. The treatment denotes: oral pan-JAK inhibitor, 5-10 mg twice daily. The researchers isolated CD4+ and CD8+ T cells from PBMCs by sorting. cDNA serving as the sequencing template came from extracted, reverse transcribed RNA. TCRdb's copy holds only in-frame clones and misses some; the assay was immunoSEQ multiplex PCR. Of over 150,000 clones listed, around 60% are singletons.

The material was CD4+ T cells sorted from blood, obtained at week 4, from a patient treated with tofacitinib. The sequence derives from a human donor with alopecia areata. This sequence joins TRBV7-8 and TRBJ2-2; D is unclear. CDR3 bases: TGTGCCAGCAGCTTTGGCGCTTCCACCGGGGAGCTGTTTTTT. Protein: CASSFGASTGELFF.